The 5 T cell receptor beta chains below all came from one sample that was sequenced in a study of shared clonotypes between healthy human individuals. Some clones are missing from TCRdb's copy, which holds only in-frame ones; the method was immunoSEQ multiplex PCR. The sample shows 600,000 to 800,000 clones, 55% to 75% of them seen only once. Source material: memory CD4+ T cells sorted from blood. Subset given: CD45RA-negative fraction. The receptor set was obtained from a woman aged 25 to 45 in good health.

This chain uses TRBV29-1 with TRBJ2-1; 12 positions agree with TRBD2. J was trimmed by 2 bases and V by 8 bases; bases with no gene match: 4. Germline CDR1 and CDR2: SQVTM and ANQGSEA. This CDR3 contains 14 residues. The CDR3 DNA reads TGCAGCTCCTGGACTAGCGGGACCTACAATGAGCAGTTCTTC. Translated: CSSWTSGTYNEQFF.

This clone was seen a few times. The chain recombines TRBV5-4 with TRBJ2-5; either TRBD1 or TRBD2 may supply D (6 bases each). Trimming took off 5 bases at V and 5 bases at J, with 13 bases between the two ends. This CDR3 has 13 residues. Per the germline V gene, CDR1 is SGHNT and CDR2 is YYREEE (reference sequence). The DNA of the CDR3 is TGTGCCAGCAGTCCCCCGGGGGCGGAGACCCAGTACTTC. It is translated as CASSPPGAETQYF.

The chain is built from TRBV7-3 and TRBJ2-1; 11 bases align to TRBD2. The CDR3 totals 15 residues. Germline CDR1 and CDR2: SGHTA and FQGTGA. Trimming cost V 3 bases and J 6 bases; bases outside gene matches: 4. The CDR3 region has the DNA TGTGCCAGCAGCTTTTCTAGCGGGAGGACCAATGAGCAGTTCTTC. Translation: CASSFSSGRTNEQFF. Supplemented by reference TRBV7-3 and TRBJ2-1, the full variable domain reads GAGVSQTPSNKVTEKGKYVELRCDPISGHTALYWYRQSLGQGPEFLIYFQGTGAADDSGLPNDRFFAVRPEGSVSTLKIQRTERGDSAVYLCASSFSSGRTNEQFFGPGTRLTVL.

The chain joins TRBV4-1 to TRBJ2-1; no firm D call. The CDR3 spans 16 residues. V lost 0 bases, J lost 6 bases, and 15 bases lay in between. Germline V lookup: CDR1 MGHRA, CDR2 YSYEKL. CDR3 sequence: CASSQDDRPPLNEQFF. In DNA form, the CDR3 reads TGCGCCAGCAGCCAAGATGATCGGCCCCCCCTCAATGAGCAGTTCTTC.

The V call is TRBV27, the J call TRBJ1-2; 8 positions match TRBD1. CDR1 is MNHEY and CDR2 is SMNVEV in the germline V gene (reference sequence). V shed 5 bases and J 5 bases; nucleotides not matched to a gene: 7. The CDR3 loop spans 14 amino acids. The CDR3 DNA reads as TGTGCCAGCAGTCCAAGACAGGGGAGGTATGGCTACACCTTC. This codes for CASSPRQGRYGYTF.